This T cell receptor beta chain was captured in a study of radiation and T cells in renal cell carcinoma. Details on this clone: Its antigen is still unknown.

The length of the CDR3 is 15 residues. Trimming shortened V by 9 bases and J by 2 bases, and 16 bases separated the two germline ends. Looked up from germline, CDR1 is LNHDA and CDR2 is SQIVND (reference sequence). The study, taken as a whole, reports: From baseline, blood top tumor clonotypes peaked at 2 weeks post-radiation.

The time point denotes: blood 4 weeks post-SBRT, at nephrectomy. As for treatment: 15 Gy SBRT to primary tumor, nephrectomy 4 weeks later. Nephrectomy followed 15 Gy stereotactic body radiation by 4 weeks. Blood was sampled at baseline, 2 weeks and 4 weeks after SBRT. Clear cell pathology was present in this patient's renal cell carcinoma. The data were produced by immunoSEQ multiplex PCR, yet TCRdb's version contains in-frame clones alone and is incomplete. This repertoire shows roughly 160,000 clones, 88% found once; its top ten account for about 10%. This chain uses TRBV19 with TRBJ1-4; D uncertain. Sequenced here: blood, sampled from a patient whose treatment included radiotherapy and nephrectomy. The TCR sequence derives from a woman aged 45-59 years with renal cell carcinoma. The CDR3 DNA follows: TGTGCCAGCGGAGAAGGACGTGGGACTAATGAAAAACTGTTTTTT. Translating gives CASGEGRGTNEKLFF. The variable domain in full, with the rest retrieved from reference TRBV19 and TRBJ1-4, is DGGITQSPKYLFRKEGQNVTLSCEQNLNHDAMYWYRQDPGQGLRLIYYSQIVNDFQKGDIAEGYSVSREKKESFPLTVTSAQKNPTAFYLCASGEGRGTNEKLFFGSGTQLSVL.